This T cell receptor beta chain was obtained from a study of cytomegalovirus exposure and HLA in healthy donors. Study conclusions and caveats: A later analysis showed that HLA-associated TCR beta chains had undergone more clonal expansion than equally common others.

In regard to this clone: The target antigen is unknown.

With 60 Vbeta and 13 Jbeta primers, the PCR was carried out. Clones were read by immunoSEQ multiplex PCR, and TCRdb kept only the in-frame ones, dropping some. The profile shows under 300,000 clones, over 70% of them singletons. The sequenced material came from PBMCs. This clonotype originated in a woman in her sixties in good health and CMV-seropositive.

The CDR3 DNA sequence: TGCAGCGTCGCTAGGACTAGCGGACAAGATACGCAGTATTTT. Translated, it gives CSVARTSGQDTQYF. The chain employs TRBV29-1 and TRBJ2-3, with 10 bases that match TRBD2. From germline, CDR1 is SQVTM and CDR2 ANQGSEA. V shed 6 bases and J 5 bases; nucleotides not matched to a gene: 8. The CDR3 sequence is 14 residues long.